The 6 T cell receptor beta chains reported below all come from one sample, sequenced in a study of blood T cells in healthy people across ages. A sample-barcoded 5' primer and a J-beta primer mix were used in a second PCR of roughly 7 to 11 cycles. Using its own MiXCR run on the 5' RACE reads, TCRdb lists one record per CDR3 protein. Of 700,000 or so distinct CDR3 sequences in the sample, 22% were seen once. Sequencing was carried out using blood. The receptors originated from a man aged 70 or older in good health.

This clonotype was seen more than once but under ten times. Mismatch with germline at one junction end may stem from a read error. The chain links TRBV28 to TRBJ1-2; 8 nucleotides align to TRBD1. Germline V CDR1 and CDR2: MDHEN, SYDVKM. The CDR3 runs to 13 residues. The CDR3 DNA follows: TGTGCCAGTCAGGGGGCAGGGAACTATGGCTACATCTTC. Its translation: CASQGAGNYGYIF.

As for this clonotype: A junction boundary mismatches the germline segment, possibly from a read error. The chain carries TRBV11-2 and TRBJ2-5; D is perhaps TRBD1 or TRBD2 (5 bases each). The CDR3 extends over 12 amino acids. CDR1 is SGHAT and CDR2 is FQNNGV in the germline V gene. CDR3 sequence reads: CATSGPQGTQYF. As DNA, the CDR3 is TGTGCCACCTCGGGACCCCAAGGGACCCAGTACTTC.

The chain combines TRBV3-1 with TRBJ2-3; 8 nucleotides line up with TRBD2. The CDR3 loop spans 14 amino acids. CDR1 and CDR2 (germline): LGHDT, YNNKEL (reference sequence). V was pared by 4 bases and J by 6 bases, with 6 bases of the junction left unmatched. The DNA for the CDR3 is TGTGCCAGCAGCCCGGGACTAGGTTGGGATACGCAGTATTTT. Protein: CASSPGLGWDTQYF.

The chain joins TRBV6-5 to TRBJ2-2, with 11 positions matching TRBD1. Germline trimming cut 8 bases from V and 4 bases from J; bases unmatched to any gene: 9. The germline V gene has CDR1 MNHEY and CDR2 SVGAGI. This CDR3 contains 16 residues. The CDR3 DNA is TGTGCCAGCCAGAGGAGTGGGACAGGGGGCACCGGGGAGCTGTTTTTT. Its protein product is CASQRSGTGGTGELFF.

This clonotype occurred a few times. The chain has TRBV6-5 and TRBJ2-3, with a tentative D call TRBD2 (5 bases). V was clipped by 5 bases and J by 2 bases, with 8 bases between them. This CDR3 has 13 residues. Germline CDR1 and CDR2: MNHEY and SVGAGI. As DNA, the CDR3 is TGTGCCAGCAGTGAGGGAAACACAGATACGCAGTATTTT. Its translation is CASSEGNTDTQYF.

This CDR3 is CSAERGRADTQYF. The CDR3 region has the DNA TGCAGTGCTGAGCGGGGGCGGGCAGATACGCAGTATTTT. The chain employs TRBV20-1 and TRBJ2-3, with 8 bases that match TRBD2. The CDR3 has 13 amino acids. Germline V gives CDR1 DFQATT, CDR2 SNEGSKA (reference sequence). V lost 5 bases to trimming and J lost 4 bases; unmatched junction nucleotides: 5.